The 4 T cell receptor beta chains below were found in one sample sequenced in a study of patients and donors after allogeneic stem cell transplantation (dated by TCRdb to the early 2020s). Libraries were built with RT-PCR. TCRdb shows the sequencer as NextSeq 550. TCRdb reanalyzed the raw reads on its own, using fastp at Q25 for trimming and MiXCR for clone calling, and kept in-frame beta chains. Identical CDR3 proteins give one entry, which carries the most common genes and DNA. This sample comprises 400,000 to 500,000 distinct CDR3 sequences, 16% of them detected only once. Together, the top ten hold 7.2% of the sample. Material: blood, either unsorted or a sorted T cell fraction (not recorded which). Source of these receptors: a human donor who was either an allogeneic HSCT recipient or a stem cell or donor lymphocyte infusion donor (not recorded which). It is not recorded whose cells these are; they may come from a transplant donor.

This sequence joins TRBV4-3 and TRBJ2-1; D is perhaps TRBD2 (7 bases). V was shortened by 2 bases and J by 4 bases, with 18 bases between the two germline ends. This CDR3 has 17 residues. Germline V gene sequence: CDR1 LGHNA, CDR2 YSLEER. CDR3 in DNA: TGCGCCAGCAGCCAACTTAGCGGGCAGAGGGGGTACAATGAGCAGTTCTTC. Residues: CASSQLSGQRGYNEQFF.

This clonotype was seen a handful of times. The V gene is TRBV19, the J gene TRBJ2-7; D not resolved. The CDR3 contains 11 residues. CDR1 LNHDA and CDR2 SQIVND come from the germline V gene (reference sequence). The V end was cut by 4 bases, the J end by 6 bases, with 7 bases between. CDR3 sequence reads: CASSTRVEQYF. As DNA, the CDR3 is TGTGCCAGTAGTACCCGGGTCGAGCAGTACTTC.

In this sample, this clonotype turned up a few times. The V call is TRBV15, the J call TRBJ2-1; TRBD2 matches 7 bases. Germline CDR1 and CDR2: LNHNV and YYDKDF (reference sequence). Trimming removed 0 bases from V and 5 bases from J; junction bases left unmatched: 4. The CDR3 has 15 residues. CDR3 DNA: TGTGCCACCAGCAGAGAGGCTAGCGGACACAATGAGCAGTTCTTC. Its protein is CATSREASGHNEQFF.

In this sample, this clonotype turned up a few times. V and J are TRBV12-3 or TRBV12-4 and TRBJ1-5; TRBD1 matches 10 bases. The CDR3 is 17 amino acids. With 6 bases clipped from V and 5 bases from J, the junction kept 13 bases outside the gene matches. CDR3: CASSFLRDRGFDQPQHF. The CDR3 region has the DNA TGTGCCAGCAGCTTTCTCCGGGACAGGGGTTTTGATCAGCCCCAGCATTTT.